The 22 T cell receptor beta chains presented below share a single source sample, sequenced in a study of T-cell memory formation after mild COVID-19. TCRdb re-derived calls from the 5' RACE reads in MiXCR, one entry per CDR3 protein. Among hundreds of thousands of distinct CDR3 sequences listed, more than 15% were seen once. The sequenced sample was PBMCs or a T cell subset sorted from them (not recorded which). The receptor source for this set is a man younger than 30 who had mild COVID-19 (a few samples of this study predate the infection). Cell type and time point are not known.

The V gene is TRBV20-1, the J gene TRBJ2-7, with D hard to call. The CDR3 sequence is 11 residues long. V gave up 3 bases and J gave up 3 bases, with 6 bases separating them. The V gene's germline CDR1 is DFQATT and CDR2 SNEGSKA (reference sequence). The CDR3 reads CSARLGYEQYF. CDR3 sequence (DNA): TGCAGTGCTAGGCTGGGCTACGAGCAGTACTTC.

This clonotype showed up just a few times. This rearrangement joins TRBV28 to TRBJ2-3; maybe TRBD2 (5 bases). The V gene lost 7 bases and the J gene lost 0 bases, with 20 bases spanning the gap. The germline CDR1 and CDR2 sequences are MDHEN and SYDVKM. The CDR3 is 17 amino acids. The CDR3 nucleotides read TGTGCCAGCATGGAGGTTCGTCTGTCGGGGAGCACAGATACGCAGTATTTT. Encoded protein: CASMEVRLSGSTDTQYF.

This clonotype was seen a few times. This rearrangement joins TRBV7-9 to TRBJ2-5; possibly TRBD2 for D (6 bases). Germline loops: CDR1 SEHNR, CDR2 FQNEAQ (reference sequence). V lost 0 bases to trimming and J lost 5 bases, with 10 bases between them. The CDR3 sequence is 14 residues long. The CDR3 sequence is CASSLAGLAETQYF. CDR3 bases: TGTGCCAGCAGCTTAGCGGGTCTAGCGGAGACCCAGTACTTC.

V is TRBV20-1 and J is TRBJ2-7, with D unresolved. Trimming took off 3 bases at V and 3 bases at J, with 12 bases between the two ends. CDR1 and CDR2 (germline): DFQATT, SNEGSKA (reference sequence). The CDR3 has 13 amino acids. The DNA of the CDR3 is TGCAGTGCTAGGAAGTCGGTTAACTACGAGCAGTACGTC. Translated: CSARKSVNYEQYV.

The V and J genes are TRBV7-2 and TRBJ1-2; no clear D gene. V lost 5 bases to trimming and J lost 8 bases, with 21 bases between them. This CDR3 contains 15 residues. CDR1 and CDR2 from the germline V gene are SGHTA and FQGNSA. The CDR3 is CASSPRFPGSWGYTF. CDR3 in DNA: TGTGCCAGCAGCCCGCGCTTCCCGGGTTCTTGGGGCTACACCTTC.

The chain combines TRBV7-6 with TRBJ1-2; D not certain. The CDR3 runs 14 residues. The V gene's germline CDR1 is SGHVS and CDR2 FNYEAQ. Deletions cut 4 bases from V and 4 bases from J, with 13 bases between. The DNA of the CDR3 is TGTGCCAGCAGCTCGGCCGGCGCTACCTATGGCTACACCTTC. It specifies CASSSAGATYGYTF.

The table lists this clonotype with many counts. This chain connects TRBV9 to TRBJ2-2, with D possibly matching TRBD2 (5 bases). The CDR3 is 14 residues long. Germline V gives CDR1 SGDLS, CDR2 YYNGEE. V lost 0 bases and J 7 bases, leaving 10 bases between the germline ends. CDR3 in amino acids: CASSVAYRGGELFF. CDR3 in DNA: TGTGCCAGCAGCGTAGCTTACCGGGGCGGGGAGCTGTTTTTT.

The chain is built from TRBV7-2 and TRBJ2-1; D is unresolved. Germline CDR1 and CDR2: SGHTA and FQGNSA. This CDR3 has 12 residues. V was shortened by 2 bases and J by 8 bases, with 7 bases between the two germline ends. CDR3 protein: CASSLSRDEQFF. The CDR3 DNA reads as TGTGCCAGCAGCTTAAGTCGGGATGAGCAGTTCTTC.

The chain joins TRBV10-3 to TRBJ2-5; 8 positions match TRBD2. V lost 2 bases, J lost 2 bases, and 7 bases stayed unmatched. Looked up from germline, CDR1 is ENHRY and CDR2 is SYGVKD. CDR3 length: 16 residues. CDR3 nucleotide sequence: TGTGCCATCAGTGAGGCCGGGGGGGGAAAGCAAGAGACCCAGTACTTC. This translates into CAISEAGGGKQETQYF.

This clonotype has a handful of counts. This chain links TRBV25-1 with TRBJ2-2, with D tentatively TRBD2 (5 bases). The germline V gene has CDR1 MGHDK and CDR2 SYGVNS. The CDR3 is made up of 16 amino acids. The ends were cut back, 3 bases at V and 0 bases at J, with 11 bases in the middle. This CDR3 is CASSDAGRSNTGELFF. In DNA, the CDR3 is TGTGCCAGCAGTGACGCGGGTCGGTCGAACACCGGGGAGCTGTTTTTT.

This clonotype was seen a handful of times. The chain has TRBV9 and TRBJ1-4; D is uncertain. V lost 0 bases and J 8 bases, leaving 23 bases between the germline ends. This CDR3 is 18 amino acids long. Germline assignment: CDR1 SGDLS and CDR2 YYNGEE. The CDR3, as DNA: TGTGCCAGCAGCGTAGCGGAGGGAACGTTTCTTCCCGAGGAAAAACTGTTTTTT. It is translated as CASSVAEGTFLPEEKLFF.

This clonotype was recorded many times. This chain uses TRBV5-1 with TRBJ2-1; TRBD1 or TRBD2 may be the D gene (5 bases each). From germline, CDR1 is SGHRS and CDR2 YFSETQ. The CDR3 has 14 residues. Trimming cost V 0 bases and J 5 bases, with 9 bases left between them. The CDR3 sequence is CASSLGDLHNEQFF. For the CDR3, the DNA is TGCGCCAGCAGCTTGGGGGACCTCCACAATGAGCAGTTCTTC.

This clonotype was picked up a small number of times. This chain connects TRBV9 to TRBJ2-5; TRBD1 is a possible D gene (6 bases). This CDR3 region has 15 residues. Germline V gene sequence: CDR1 SGDLS, CDR2 YYNGEE. Trimming took off 0 bases at V and 4 bases at J, with 13 bases between the two ends. The CDR3: CASSVAGGARETQYF. CDR3 sequence (DNA): TGTGCCAGCAGCGTAGCTGGGGGCGCCAGAGAGACCCAGTACTTC.

This clonotype was seen a handful of times. This chain connects TRBV6-5 to TRBJ1-2; D might be TRBD1 (5 bases). The V gene's germline CDR1 is MNHEY and CDR2 SVGAGI. The length of the CDR3 is 12 residues. Trimming took off 4 bases at V and 7 bases at J, with 10 bases between the two ends. This CDR3 is CASSSQAIGYTF. CDR3 DNA sequence: TGTGCCAGCAGTTCACAGGCTATTGGCTACACCTTC.

The chain employs TRBV7-2 and TRBJ2-5; D is perhaps TRBD1 or TRBD2 (5 bases each). The CDR3 has 12 amino acids. Germline-derived CDR1 and CDR2 are SGHTA and FQGNSA. Trimming cost V 5 bases and J 5 bases, with 9 bases left between them. CDR3 loop: CASSLWGETQYF. The DNA of the CDR3 is TGTGCCAGCAGCCTATGGGGGGAGACCCAGTACTTC.

This clonotype appeared a few times. V is TRBV29-1 and J is TRBJ2-7, with D tentatively TRBD2 (5 bases). Germline CDR1 SQVTM, CDR2 ANQGSEA. The CDR3 extends over 12 amino acids. The V end was cut by 7 bases, the J end by 3 bases, with 13 bases between. DNA of the CDR3: TGCAGCGAAGCGGAGGACCGCTACGAGCAGTACGTC. It specifies CSEAEDRYEQYV.

The table lists this clonotype with a few counts. The chain has TRBV24-1 and TRBJ1-5; no firm D call. V was clipped by 3 bases and J by 11 bases, with 10 bases between them. CDR1 is KGHDR and CDR2 is SFDVKD in the germline V gene. CDR3 length: 12 residues. The CDR3 region is CATSDLGLTQHF. The CDR3 nucleotides read TGTGCCACCAGTGATCTTGGTTTGACCCAGCATTTT.

This clonotype has more than one count but fewer than ten. The chain is built from TRBV3-1 and TRBJ2-7, with 7 bases identical to TRBD1. Germline V gene data show CDR1 as LGHDT and CDR2 as YNNKEL (reference sequence). J was trimmed by 2 bases and V by 3 bases; bases with no gene match: 1. The CDR3 runs to 13 residues. CDR3 sequence: CASSHGQAYEQYV. CDR3 coding DNA: TGTGCCAGCAGCCACGGACAGGCCTACGAGCAGTACGTC.

The rearrangement links TRBV6-1 to TRBJ1-6; TRBD1 might be the D (5 bases). The V and J ends lost 3 bases and 10 bases respectively, with 19 bases between them. Per the germline V gene, CDR1 is MNHNS and CDR2 is SASEGT. CDR3 length: 16 residues. CDR3 loop: CASSDDVTAPRSPLHF. The CDR3 DNA sequence: TGTGCCAGCAGTGATGACGTGACAGCCCCTAGGTCACCCCTCCACTTT.

The genes are TRBV6-5 and TRBJ1-1; TRBD1 might be the D (6 bases). The CDR3 has 14 residues. Trimming cost V 6 bases and J 4 bases, with 15 bases left between them. Germline V CDR1 and CDR2: MNHEY, SVGAGI. DNA of the CDR3: TGTGCCAGCAGCCACACAGGGTTTGGCACTGAAGCTTTCTTT. Translation gives CASSHTGFGTEAFF.

The J gene is TRBJ2-3, the V gene TRBV2, with TRBD2 as a possible D gene (6 bases). Germline assignment: CDR1 SNHLY and CDR2 FYNNEI. The CDR3 has 14 residues. Trimming pared 6 bases from V and 1 base from J, leaving 11 bases between. This CDR3 reads CASRRAGRTDTQYF. CDR3 coding DNA: TGTGCCAGCAGGCGAGCGGGTCGCACAGATACGCAGTATTTT.

This clonotype has more than one count but fewer than ten. The chain couples TRBV7-2 to TRBJ1-1; 7 bases are a match to TRBD1. V was pared by 4 bases and J by 3 bases, with 11 bases of the junction left unmatched. This CDR3 has 16 residues. Germline-derived CDR1 and CDR2 are SGHTA and FQGNSA. The CDR3 here is CASSSLPGDSYTEAFF. In nucleotides, the CDR3 is TGTGCCAGCAGCTCCCTCCCTGGGGACAGCTACACTGAAGCTTTCTTT. The full variable domain, its missing parts supplied by reference TRBV7-2 and TRBJ1-1, is GAGVSQSPSNKVTEKGKDVELRCDPISGHTALYWYRQSLGQGLEFLIYFQGNSAPDKSGLPSDRFSAERTGGSVSTLTIQRTQQEDSAVYLCASSSLPGDSYTEAFFGQGTRLTVV.